Listed here are 8 T cell receptor beta chains from one sample, sequenced in a study of blood T cell repertoires in COVID-19. This table comes from immunoSEQ multiplex PCR, and its TCRdb copy is limited to in-frame clones, with some not included. The data hold 45,000 or so clones, with about nine tenths observed a single time. The sequencing sample was made of peripheral blood. These receptors were taken from a human donor in a cohort sampled during active COVID-19.

This sequence joins TRBV30 and TRBJ1-6; 9 bases align to TRBD1. The trim removed 3 bases at V and 9 bases at J, leaving 3 bases unmatched. The CDR3 sequence is 13 residues long. CDR1 is GTSNPN and CDR2 is SVGIG in the germline V gene (reference sequence). CDR3 nucleotides: TGTGCCTGGAGGGGACAGGGTAGTTCACCCCTCCACTTT. It yields the protein CAWRGQGSSPLHF.

This rearrangement joins TRBV18 to TRBJ1-1; 8 nucleotides match TRBD1. CDR1 and CDR2 from the germline V gene are KGHSH and LQKENI. The CDR3 has 19 residues. The V segment lost 2 bases and the J segment 4 bases; nucleotides outside the gene matches: 18. The CDR3 nucleotides read TGTGCCAGCTCACCAATAAGGGGGACAGGTGATGGATTGGTCACTGAAGCTTTCTTT. It is translated as CASSPIRGTGDGLVTEAFF.

The gene calls are TRBV7-9 and TRBJ1-3; D is ambiguous. The germline gives CDR1 SEHNR, CDR2 FQNEAQ (reference sequence). Trimming pared 3 bases from V and 2 bases from J, leaving 8 bases between. This CDR3 spans 14 amino acids. CDR3 amino acids: CASSFPNTGNTIYF. In DNA form, the CDR3 reads TGTGCCAGCAGCTTCCCCAACACTGGAAACACCATATATTTT.

This clone was found once. V and J are TRBV5-1 and TRBJ1-6; D remains unclear. The CDR3 contains 14 residues. The V gene's germline CDR1 is SGHRS and CDR2 YFSETQ. The ends were cut back, 5 bases at V and 10 bases at J, with 16 bases in the middle. The CDR3: CASRSDSAGSPLHF. The CDR3 DNA is TGCGCCAGCAGGTCTGACTCCGCGGGATCACCCCTCCACTTT.

V and J are TRBV29-1 and TRBJ1-1; D perhaps matches TRBD1 (5 bases). V was pared by 5 bases and J by 2 bases, with 12 bases between. Germline V gene sequence: CDR1 SQVTM, CDR2 ANQGSEA. This CDR3 contains 13 residues. Here the CDR3 DNA reads TGCAGCGTTAGGGGTAGGTTCAACACTGAAGCTTTCTTT. Translated, it gives CSVRGRFNTEAFF.

V and J are TRBV6-5 and TRBJ1-5; 8 bases are shared with TRBD1. Trimming took 6 bases from V and 1 from J; bases not matched to a gene: 2. CDR1 and CDR2 from the germline V gene are MNHEY and SVGAGI. This CDR3 contains 14 residues. DNA for the CDR3: TGTGCCAGCAGAGGACAGGGAAGCAATCAGCCCCAGCATTTT. Its translation is CASRGQGSNQPQHF.

The V gene is TRBV7-9, the J gene TRBJ2-1, with D maybe TRBD2 (6 bases). Germline V lookup: CDR1 SEHNR, CDR2 FQNEAQ (reference sequence). The germline V and J ends were trimmed by 5 bases and 4 bases, with 33 bases remaining between them. CDR3 length: 21 residues. The CDR3 DNA sequence: TGTGCCAGCAGCATACCGAGGATCACCGGGGGTATAGGACTACCTTACAATGAGCAGTTCTTC. Translating gives CASSIPRITGGIGLPYNEQFF.

CDR3 residues: CASSLGQGAGVETQYF. The CDR3 bases are TGTGCCAGCAGCTTGGGTCAGGGGGCGGGTGTAGAGACCCAGTACTTC. The J gene is TRBJ2-5, the V gene TRBV5-4; 8 nucleotides agree with TRBD1. The CDR3 spans 16 residues. Germline values: CDR1 SGHNT, CDR2 YYREEE (reference sequence). With 0 bases clipped from V and 4 bases from J, the junction kept 8 bases outside the gene matches.